These T cell receptor beta chains were read from a single sample in a study of control samples from healthy donors and cancer patients. Clones were read by immunoSEQ multiplex PCR, and TCRdb kept only the in-frame ones, dropping some. The sample has about 53,000 clones, 87% seen once. The specimen sequenced was PBMCs. The receptors here all came from a man in his 60s with head and neck cancer. The CDR3 runs from the conserved cysteine through the conserved F or W. Clone sizes are given selectively: once, few, many, or a class where the clone is expanded.

CDR3: CASSPQVNYEQYF; V: TRBV27; size: NA; J: TRBJ2-7
CDR3: CATSRAVDTIYF; V: TRBV15; size: once; J: TRBJ1-3
CDR3: CASSFGFGTSGRHQETQYF; V: TRBV27; size: once; J: TRBJ2-5
CDR3: CASSIVIGGRTDTQYF; V: TRBV19; size: NA; J: TRBJ2-3
CDR3: CASSQVPGAYEQYF; V: TRBV3-1/TRBV3-2; size: NA; J: TRBJ2-7
CDR3: CASSIRTGAEAFF; V: TRBV12-3/TRBV12-4; size: NA; J: TRBJ1-1
CDR3: CASSHAPKETQYF; V: TRBV14; size: NA; J: TRBJ2-5
CDR3: CASSVGGFRVDTQYF; V: TRBV4-2; size: NA; J: TRBJ2-3
CDR3: CASSQGRGPQETQYF; V: TRBV3-1/TRBV3-2; size: NA; J: TRBJ2-5
CDR3: CASRGRPDSPLHF; V: TRBV25-1; size: NA; J: TRBJ1-6
CDR3: CASSQESGPYGYTF; V: TRBV4-1; size: few; J: TRBJ1-2
CDR3: CASRLTSGEETQYF; V: TRBV4-1; size: NA; J: TRBJ2-5
CDR3: CASSLRIAGGPDEQYF; V: TRBV5-4; size: few; J: TRBJ2-7
CDR3: CASSLGSSYNSPLHF; V: TRBV5-1; size: NA; J: TRBJ1-6
CDR3: CASFGLGTEHSGANVLTF; V: TRBV18; size: NA; J: TRBJ2-6
CDR3: CASGDRSYGYTF; V: TRBV12-3/TRBV12-4; size: NA; J: TRBJ1-2
CDR3: CAWSVAEGTNEKLFF; V: TRBV30; size: NA; J: TRBJ1-4
CDR3: CASSPLGTASGNTIYF; V: TRBV14; size: once; J: TRBJ1-3
CDR3: CASRPRTSGNTIYF; V: TRBV27; size: NA; J: TRBJ1-3
CDR3: CVRSSKTRESNEQYF; V: TRBV7-5; size: NA; J: TRBJ2-7
CDR3: CASSAVRDRVVNTEAFF; V: TRBV7-8; size: NA; J: TRBJ1-1
CDR3: CASSDSRAQPQHF; V: TRBV6-1; size: NA; J: TRBJ1-5
CDR3: CASSFSTGANVLTF; V: TRBV27; size: NA; J: TRBJ2-6
CDR3: CASSWGQGPQETQYF; V: TRBV6-2/TRBV6-3; size: NA; J: TRBJ2-5
CDR3: CASSYGLLGQPQHF; V: TRBV6-2/TRBV6-3; size: NA; J: TRBJ1-5
CDR3: CASSRTGEGYEQYF; V: TRBV6-2/TRBV6-3; size: NA; J: TRBJ2-7
CDR3: CASSVDGGQGLPGANVLTF; V: TRBV19; size: NA; J: TRBJ2-6
CDR3: CASSLDRGQDRYGYTF; V: TRBV5-4; size: once; J: TRBJ1-2
CDR3: CASSVEGGRNTEAFF; V: TRBV9; size: NA; J: TRBJ1-1
CDR3: CASSRETGVYNEQFF; V: TRBV5-5; size: NA; J: TRBJ2-1
CDR3: CASSLATWGTGELFF; V: TRBV6-5; size: NA; J: TRBJ2-2
CDR3: CASSQYRTVERQHF; V: TRBV6-6; size: NA; J: TRBJ1-5
CDR3: CAISFTANTEAFF; V: TRBV10-3; size: NA; J: TRBJ1-1
CDR3: CASTRSGTDYEQYF; V: TRBV25-1; size: few; J: TRBJ2-7
CDR3: CASSLDGTSGSIDTGELFF; V: TRBV27; size: few; J: TRBJ2-2
CDR3: CASSSGYGYTF; V: TRBV5-6; size: NA; J: TRBJ1-2
CDR3: CASSYSSGPYEQYF; V: TRBV6-2/TRBV6-3; size: NA; J: TRBJ2-7
CDR3: CASSGGTGDQPQHF; V: TRBV28; size: NA; J: TRBJ1-5
CDR3: CASSEVRTTNTGELFF; V: TRBV6-1; size: NA; J: TRBJ2-2
CDR3: CASSPQYLDGQQYF; V: TRBV5-8; size: NA; J: TRBJ2-7
CDR3: CASSLLAGGFEQFF; V: TRBV7-6; size: once; J: TRBJ2-1
CDR3: CSVARAGANVLTF; V: TRBV29-1; size: NA; J: TRBJ2-6
CDR3: CASSYPGGPNNEQFF; V: TRBV6-5; size: NA; J: TRBJ2-1
CDR3: CASSGGDSREGYEQYF; V: TRBV5-1; size: NA; J: TRBJ2-7
CDR3: CAWRAKGGGVRWRAGASIYEQFF; V: TRBV30; size: NA; J: TRBJ2-1
CDR3: CASSLGVYGYTF; V: TRBV5-6; size: NA; J: TRBJ1-2
CDR3: CASSSDVNRAEQYF; V: TRBV4-1; size: NA; J: TRBJ2-7
CDR3: CASSPRAGGRTDTQYF; V: TRBV18; size: NA; J: TRBJ2-3
CDR3: CASSVGTGHGELFF; V: TRBV9; size: NA; J: TRBJ2-2
CDR3: CAISDGQGDKNIQYF; V: TRBV10-3; size: medium-sized; J: TRBJ2-4
CDR3: CASSFLGGNQETQYF; V: TRBV5-6; size: NA; J: TRBJ2-5
CDR3: CASSPRNQYSNQPQHF; V: TRBV19; size: NA; J: TRBJ1-5
CDR3: CASSYSVLAVSNEQFF; V: TRBV6-6; size: few; J: TRBJ2-1
CDR3: CAWSVGGNQPQHF; V: TRBV30; size: NA; J: TRBJ1-5
CDR3: CASSQGSGGGNQPQHF; V: TRBV3-1/TRBV3-2; size: NA; J: TRBJ1-5
CDR3: CASSLVIPTAGNTGELFF; V: TRBV7-2; size: NA; J: TRBJ2-2